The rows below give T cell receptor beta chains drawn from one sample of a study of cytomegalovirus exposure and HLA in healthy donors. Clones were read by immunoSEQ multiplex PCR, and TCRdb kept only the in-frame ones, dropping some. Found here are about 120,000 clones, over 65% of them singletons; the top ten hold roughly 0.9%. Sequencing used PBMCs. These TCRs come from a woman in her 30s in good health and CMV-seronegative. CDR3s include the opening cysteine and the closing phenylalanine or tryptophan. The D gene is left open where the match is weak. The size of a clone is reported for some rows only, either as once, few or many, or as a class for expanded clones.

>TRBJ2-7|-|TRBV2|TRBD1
CASSPQGYEQYF
TGTGCCAGCAGTCCACAGGGGTACGAGCAGTACTTC
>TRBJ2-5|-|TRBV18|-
CASRGEETQYF
TGTGCCAGCCGCGGGGAAGAGACCCAGTACTTC
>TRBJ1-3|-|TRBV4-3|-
CASSQNPTLGVGTIYF
TGCGCCAGCAGCCAAAACCCCACCCTCGGGGTGGGCACCATATATTTT
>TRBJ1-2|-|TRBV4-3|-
CASSVTSSYGYTF
TGCGCCAGCAGCGTTACGTCTAGCTATGGCTACACCTTC
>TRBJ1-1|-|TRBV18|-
CASSPTTGMNTEAFF
TGTGCCAGCTCACCGACGACAGGAATGAACACTGAAGCTTTCTTT
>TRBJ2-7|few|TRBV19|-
CASSISGQGYEQYF
TGTGCCAGTAGTATCTCAGGGCAGGGCTACGAGCAGTACTTC
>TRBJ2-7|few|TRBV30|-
CAWSVPQGMRFHEQYF
TGTGCCTGGAGTGTACCTCAGGGAATGCGGTTCCACGAGCAGTACTTC
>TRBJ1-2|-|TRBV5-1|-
CASSPGAYGYTF
TGCGCCAGCAGTCCAGGGGCCTATGGCTACACCTTC
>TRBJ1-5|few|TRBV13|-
CASSFGGGYQPQHF
TGTGCCAGCAGCTTCGGGGGTGGGTATCAGCCCCAGCATTTT
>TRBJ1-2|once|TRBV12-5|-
CASGLAAPMNGYTF
TGTGCTAGTGGTTTGGCTGCCCCTATGAATGGCTACACCTTC
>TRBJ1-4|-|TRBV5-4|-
CASSLDPGEEKLFF
TGTGCCAGCAGCTTGGATCCGGGGGAGGAAAAACTGTTTTTT
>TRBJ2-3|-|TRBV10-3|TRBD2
CAIGGGGIDTQYF
TGTGCCATCGGCGGGGGAGGGATAGATACGCAGTATTTT
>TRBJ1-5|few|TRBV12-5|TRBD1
CASGKTGDHQPQHF
TGTGCTAGTGGCAAGACAGGGGACCATCAGCCCCAGCATTTT
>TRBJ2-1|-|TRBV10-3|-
CAISVFPGFNEQFF
TGTGCCATCAGTGTCTTCCCAGGGTTTAATGAGCAGTTCTTC
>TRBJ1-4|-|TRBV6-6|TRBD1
CASSYQQGAYEKLFF
TGTGCCAGCAGCTACCAACAGGGGGCGTATGAAAAACTGTTTTTT
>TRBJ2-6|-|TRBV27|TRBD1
CASSFLGQGRSSGANVLTF
TGTGCCAGCAGTTTCCTCGGACAGGGGAGGTCGAGTGGGGCCAACGTCCTGACTTTC